The present entry profiles one T cell receptor (beta chain) with its context. This sample is part of a study of monozygotic twins with inflammatory bowel disease. The CDR3 runs 14 residues. Germline CDR1 reads SGHRS; CDR2 reads YFSETQ. Template switching appended UMIs that held a 6-nucleotide sample barcode. From its re-call of the 5' RACE reads, TCRdb lists each CDR3 protein once, without DNA. The sample holds some 450,000 distinct CDR3 sequences. Sequenced sample: blood. The clonotype comes from a human donor with ulcerative colitis or Crohn's disease, or a healthy co-twin of an affected twin (not recorded which). The rearrangement links TRBV5-1 to TRBJ1-1; there is no DNA to check the TCRdb D call of TRBD1. CDR3 protein: CASSLWGMDTEAFF.